This TCR beta chain was sequenced in a study of identical twins. V was shortened by 2 bases and J by 6 bases, with 7 bases between the two germline ends. This CDR3 region has 13 residues. Germline V CDR1 and CDR2: SEHNR, FQNEAQ (reference sequence). TCRdb reprocessed the 5' RACE reads with MiXCR, giving one entry per CDR3 protein. Seen here are about 490,000 distinct CDR3 sequences, around 15% observed once, and the top ten hold more than 0.4%. Separately, the same data were catalogued under a study of yellow fever vaccine responses in identical twins.

The TCR sequence derives from a woman aged 18-29 years in good health. Material: CD4+ T cells sorted from blood. The rearrangement links TRBV7-9 to TRBJ2-2; perhaps TRBD2 as D (5 bases). For the CDR3, the DNA is TGTGCCAGCAGCTTACAGGAGGCCGGGGAGCTGTTTTTT. Amino acid sequence: CASSLQEAGELFF.